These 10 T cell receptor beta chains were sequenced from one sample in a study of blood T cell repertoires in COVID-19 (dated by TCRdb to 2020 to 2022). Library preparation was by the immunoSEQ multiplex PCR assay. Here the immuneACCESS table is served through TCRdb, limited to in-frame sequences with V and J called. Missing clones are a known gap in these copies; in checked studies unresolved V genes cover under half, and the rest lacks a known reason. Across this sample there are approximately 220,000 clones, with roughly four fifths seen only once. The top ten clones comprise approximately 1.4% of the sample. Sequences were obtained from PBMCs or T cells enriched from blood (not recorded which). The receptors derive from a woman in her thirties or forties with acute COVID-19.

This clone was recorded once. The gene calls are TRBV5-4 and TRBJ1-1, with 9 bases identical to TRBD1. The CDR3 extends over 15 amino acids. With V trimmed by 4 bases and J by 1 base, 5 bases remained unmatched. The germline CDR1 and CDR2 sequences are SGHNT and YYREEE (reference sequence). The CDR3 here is CASSIPGQGNTEAFF. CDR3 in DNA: TGTGCCAGCAGCATACCGGGACAGGGGAACACTGAAGCTTTCTTT.

DNA of the CDR3: TGTGCCAGCAGCTTAGATCGGGGTGGGGACTATGGCTACACCTTC. This codes for CASSLDRGGDYGYTF. V and J are TRBV7-8 and TRBJ1-2; the D is unclear. The CDR3 sequence is 15 residues long. Germline V gene data show CDR1 as SGHVS and CDR2 as FQNEAQ. The V end was cut by 1 base, the J end by 3 bases, with 12 bases between.

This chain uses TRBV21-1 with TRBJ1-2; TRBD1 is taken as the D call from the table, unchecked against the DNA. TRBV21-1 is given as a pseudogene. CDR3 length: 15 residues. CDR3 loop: CASSYRDIPLYGYTF. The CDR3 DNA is TGTGCCAGCAGCTACCGGGACATACCACTCTATGGCTACACCTTC.

The CDR3 DNA sequence: TGTGCCAGCGGGACTAGCGGGAGGGGTTACGAGCAGTACTTC. This translates into CASGTSGRGYEQYF. The V call is TRBV6-5, the J call TRBJ2-7; TRBD2 matches at 16 bases. The CDR3 consists of 14 residues. The germline gives CDR1 MNHEY, CDR2 SVGAGI. With V trimmed by 8 bases and J by 4 bases, 2 bases remained unmatched.

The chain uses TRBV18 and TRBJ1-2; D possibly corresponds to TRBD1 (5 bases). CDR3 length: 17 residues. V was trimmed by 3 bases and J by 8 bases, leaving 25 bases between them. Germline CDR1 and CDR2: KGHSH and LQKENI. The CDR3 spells CASSPSSGTASGVGYTF. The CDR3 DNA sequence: TGTGCCAGCTCACCTTCTAGCGGGACGGCGTCGGGTGTAGGCTACACCTTC.

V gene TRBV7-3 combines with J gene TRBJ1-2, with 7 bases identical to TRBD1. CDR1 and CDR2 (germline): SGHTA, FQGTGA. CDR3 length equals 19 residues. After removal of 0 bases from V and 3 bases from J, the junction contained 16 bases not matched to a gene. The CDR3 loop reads CASSLTFREGAKGDYGYTF. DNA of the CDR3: TGTGCCAGCAGCTTAACGTTCCGCGAGGGGGCTAAGGGGGACTATGGCTACACCTTC.

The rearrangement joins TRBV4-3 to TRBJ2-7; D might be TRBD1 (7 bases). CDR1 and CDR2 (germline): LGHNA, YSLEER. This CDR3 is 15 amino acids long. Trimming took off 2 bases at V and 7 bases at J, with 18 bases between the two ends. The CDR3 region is CASSQSRQGGGEQYF. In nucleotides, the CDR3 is TGCGCCAGCAGCCAAAGCCGACAGGGAGGAGGAGAGCAGTACTTC.

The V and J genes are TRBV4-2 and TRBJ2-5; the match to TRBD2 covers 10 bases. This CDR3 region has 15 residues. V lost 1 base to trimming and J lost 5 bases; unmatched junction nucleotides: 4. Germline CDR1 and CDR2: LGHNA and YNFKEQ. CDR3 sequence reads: CASSQGAGGSETQYF. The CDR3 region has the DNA TGTGCCAGCAGCCAAGGAGCGGGGGGGTCGGAGACCCAGTACTTC.

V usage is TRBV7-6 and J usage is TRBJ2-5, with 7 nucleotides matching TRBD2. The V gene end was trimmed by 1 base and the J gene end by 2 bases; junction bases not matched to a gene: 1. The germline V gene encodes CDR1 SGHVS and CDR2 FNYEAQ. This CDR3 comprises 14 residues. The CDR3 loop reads CASSLGTRQETQYF. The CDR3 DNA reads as TGTGCCAGCAGCTTAGGGACTAGGCAAGAGACCCAGTACTTC.

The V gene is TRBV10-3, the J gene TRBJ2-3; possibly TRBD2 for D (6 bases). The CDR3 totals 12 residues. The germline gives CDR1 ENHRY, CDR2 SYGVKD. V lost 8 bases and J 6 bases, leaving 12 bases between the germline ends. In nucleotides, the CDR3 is TGTGCCATCGGGCGGGGAGCCGATACGCAGTATTTT. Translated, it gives CAIGRGADTQYF.